The sequence of this T cell receptor (beta chain) was determined in a study of CD8+ T cells in alopecia areata. Study information: The tofacitinib course ran for 6 to 18 months and was followed by 6 months off drug.

V gave up 3 bases and J gave up 1 base; unmatched junction bases: 2. CDR1 is GTSNPN, CDR2 SVGIG, per germline (reference sequence). The CDR3 extends over 13 amino acids. Extraction and reverse transcription of RNA yielded cDNA as the sequencing template. The method was immunoSEQ multiplex PCR; TCRdb's version includes in-frame clones alone and lacks a portion of them. The sample lists about 140,000 clones; 51% were seen once. This clone showed up just once. The J gene is TRBJ2-7, the V gene TRBV30; TRBD1 matches 8 bases. The sequencing here drew on CD4+ T cells sorted from blood, taken at week 0. This TCR derives from a human donor with alopecia areata. The CDR3 protein is CAWSRGRSYEQYF. The CDR3 DNA is TGTGCCTGGAGCAGGGGGCGATCCTACGAGCAGTACTTC.